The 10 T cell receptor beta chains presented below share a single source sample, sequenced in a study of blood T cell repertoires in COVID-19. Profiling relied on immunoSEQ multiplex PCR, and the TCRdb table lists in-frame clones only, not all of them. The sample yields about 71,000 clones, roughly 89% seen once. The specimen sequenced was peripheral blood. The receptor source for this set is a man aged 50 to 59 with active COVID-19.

CDR3 protein: CASSQVAGTGGGGYGYTF. In DNA, the CDR3 is TGTGCCAGCAGCCAAGTAGCAGGGACAGGGGGCGGAGGCTATGGCTACACCTTC. The chain recombines TRBV3-1 (or the pseudogene TRBV3-2) with TRBJ1-2; TRBD1 aligns across 12 bases. Germline trimming cut 1 base from V and 4 bases from J; bases unmatched to any gene: 10. The CDR3 is 18 residues long. Germline V gene data show CDR1 as LGHDT and CDR2 as YNNKEL (reference sequence).

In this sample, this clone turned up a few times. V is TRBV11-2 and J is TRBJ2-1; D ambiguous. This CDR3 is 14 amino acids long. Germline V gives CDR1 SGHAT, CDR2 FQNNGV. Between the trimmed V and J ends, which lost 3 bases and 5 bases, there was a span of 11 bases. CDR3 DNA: TGTGCCAGCAGCTTCCTAGTTAGAGACAATGAGCAGTTCTTC. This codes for CASSFLVRDNEQFF.

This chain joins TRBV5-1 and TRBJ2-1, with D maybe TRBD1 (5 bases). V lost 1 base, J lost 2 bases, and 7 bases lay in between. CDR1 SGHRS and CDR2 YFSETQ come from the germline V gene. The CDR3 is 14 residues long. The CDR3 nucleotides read TGCGCCAGCAGCTTGCAACAGGCCTACAATGAGCAGTTCTTC. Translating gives CASSLQQAYNEQFF.

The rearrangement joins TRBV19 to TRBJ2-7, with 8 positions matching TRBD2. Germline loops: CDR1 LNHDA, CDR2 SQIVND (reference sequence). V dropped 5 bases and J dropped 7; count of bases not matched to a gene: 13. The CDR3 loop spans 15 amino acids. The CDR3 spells CASSPTRGGRREQYF. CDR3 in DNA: TGTGCCAGTAGTCCGACACGGGGGGGCCGGAGAGAGCAGTACTTC.

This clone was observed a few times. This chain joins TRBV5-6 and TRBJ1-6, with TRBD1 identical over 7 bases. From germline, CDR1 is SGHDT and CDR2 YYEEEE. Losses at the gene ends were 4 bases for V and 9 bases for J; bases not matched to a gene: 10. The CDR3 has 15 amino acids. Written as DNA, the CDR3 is TGTGCCAGCAGCGGCAGAGGGACAGCTTTTTCACCCCTCCACTTT. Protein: CASSGRGTAFSPLHF.

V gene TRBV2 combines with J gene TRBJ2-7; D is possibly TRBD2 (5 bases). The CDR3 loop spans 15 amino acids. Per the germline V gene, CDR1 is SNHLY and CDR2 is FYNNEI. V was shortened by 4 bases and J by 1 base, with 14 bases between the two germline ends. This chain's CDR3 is CASSGPRGRSYEQYF. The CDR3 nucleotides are TGTGCCAGCAGTGGTCCCCGGGGTAGGTCCTACGAGCAGTACTTC.

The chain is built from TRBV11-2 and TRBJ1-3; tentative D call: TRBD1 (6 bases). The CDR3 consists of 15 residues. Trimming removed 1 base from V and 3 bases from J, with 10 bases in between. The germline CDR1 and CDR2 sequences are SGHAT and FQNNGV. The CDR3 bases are TGTGCCAGCAGCTTAGCGGGGGGCTTTGGAAACACCATATATTTT. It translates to CASSLAGGFGNTIYF. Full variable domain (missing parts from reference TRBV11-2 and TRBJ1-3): EAGVAQSPRYKIIEKRQSVAFWCNPISGHATLYWYQQILGQGPKLLIQFQNNGVVDDSQLPKDRFSAERLKGVDSTLKIQPAKLEDSAVYLCASSLAGGFGNTIYFGEGSWLTVV.

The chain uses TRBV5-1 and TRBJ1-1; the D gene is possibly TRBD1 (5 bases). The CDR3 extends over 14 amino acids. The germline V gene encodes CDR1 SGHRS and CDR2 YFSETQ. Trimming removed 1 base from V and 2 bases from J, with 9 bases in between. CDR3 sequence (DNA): TGCGCCAGCAGCTTGAGGCAGGGAAACACTGAAGCTTTCTTT. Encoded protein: CASSLRQGNTEAFF.

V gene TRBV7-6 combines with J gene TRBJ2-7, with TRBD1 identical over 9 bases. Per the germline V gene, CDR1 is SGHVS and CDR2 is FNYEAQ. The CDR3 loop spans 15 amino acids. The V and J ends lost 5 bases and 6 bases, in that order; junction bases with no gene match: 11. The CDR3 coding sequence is TGTGCCAGCAGCCCGGGACAGGGCAGGCTCGCCGAGCAGTACTTC. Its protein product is CASSPGQGRLAEQYF.

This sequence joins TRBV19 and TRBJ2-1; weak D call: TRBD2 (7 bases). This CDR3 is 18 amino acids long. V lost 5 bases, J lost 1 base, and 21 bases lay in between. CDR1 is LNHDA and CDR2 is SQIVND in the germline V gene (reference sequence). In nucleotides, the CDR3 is TGTGCCAGTAGTCCCAATAACCGGGGGGCGGGGTCCTACAATGAGCAGTTCTTC. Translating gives CASSPNNRGAGSYNEQFF.